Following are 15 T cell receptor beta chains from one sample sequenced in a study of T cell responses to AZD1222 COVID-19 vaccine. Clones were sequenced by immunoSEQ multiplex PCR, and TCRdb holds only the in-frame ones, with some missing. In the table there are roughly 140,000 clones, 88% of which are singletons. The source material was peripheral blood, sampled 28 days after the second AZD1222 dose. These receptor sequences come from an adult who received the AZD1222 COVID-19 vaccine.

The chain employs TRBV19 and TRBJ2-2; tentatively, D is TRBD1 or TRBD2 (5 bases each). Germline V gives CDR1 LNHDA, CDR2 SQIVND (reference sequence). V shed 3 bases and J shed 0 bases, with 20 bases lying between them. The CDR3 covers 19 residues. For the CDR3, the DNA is TGTGCCAGTAGTATCGGTTCTCGATGGGGGAGTCCGAACACCGGGGAGCTGTTTTTT. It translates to CASSIGSRWGSPNTGELFF.

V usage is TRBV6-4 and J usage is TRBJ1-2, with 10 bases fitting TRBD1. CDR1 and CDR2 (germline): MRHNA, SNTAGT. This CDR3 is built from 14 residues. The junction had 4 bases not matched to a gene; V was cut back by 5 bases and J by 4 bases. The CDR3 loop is CASSIRTGGYGYTF. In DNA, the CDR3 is TGTGCCAGCAGTATCCGGACAGGGGGCTATGGCTACACCTTC.

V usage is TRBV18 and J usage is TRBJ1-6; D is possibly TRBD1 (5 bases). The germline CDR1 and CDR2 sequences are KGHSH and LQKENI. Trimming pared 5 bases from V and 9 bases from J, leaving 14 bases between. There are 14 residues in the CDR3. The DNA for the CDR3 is TGTGCCAGCTCAGATGGGACTGCACCTTCACCCCTCCACTTT. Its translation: CASSDGTAPSPLHF.

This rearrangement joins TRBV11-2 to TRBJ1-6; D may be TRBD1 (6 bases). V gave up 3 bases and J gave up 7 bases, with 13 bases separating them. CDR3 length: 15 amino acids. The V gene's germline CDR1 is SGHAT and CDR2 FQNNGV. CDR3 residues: CASSFLGAGNSPLHF. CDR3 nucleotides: TGTGCCAGCAGCTTCTTGGGGGCAGGGAATTCACCCCTCCACTTT.

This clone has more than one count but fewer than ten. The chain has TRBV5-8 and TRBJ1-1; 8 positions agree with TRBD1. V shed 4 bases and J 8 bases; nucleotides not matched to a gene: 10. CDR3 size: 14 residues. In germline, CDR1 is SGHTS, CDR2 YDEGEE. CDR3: CASSPPEQGVEAFF. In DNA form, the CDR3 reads TGTGCCAGCAGCCCCCCTGAACAGGGGGTAGAAGCTTTCTTT. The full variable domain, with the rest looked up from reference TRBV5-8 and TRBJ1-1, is EAGVTQSPTHLIKTRGQQATLRCSPISGHTSVYWYQQALGLGLQFLLWYDEGEERNRGNFPPRFSGRQFPNYSSELNVNALELEDSALYLCASSPPEQGVEAFFGQGTRLTVV.

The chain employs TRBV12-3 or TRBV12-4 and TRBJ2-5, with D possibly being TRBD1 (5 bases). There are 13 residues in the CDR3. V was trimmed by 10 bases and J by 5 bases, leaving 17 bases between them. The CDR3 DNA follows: TGTGCCACCAGGGTCACGGCTTCGGAGACCCAGTACTTC. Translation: CATRVTASETQYF.

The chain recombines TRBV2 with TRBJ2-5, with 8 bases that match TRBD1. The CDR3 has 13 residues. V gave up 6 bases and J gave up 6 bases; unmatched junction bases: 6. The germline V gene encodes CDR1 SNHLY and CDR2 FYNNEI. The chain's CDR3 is CASSRTGRKTQYF. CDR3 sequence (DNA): TGTGCCAGCAGCAGGACAGGGCGAAAGACCCAGTACTTC.

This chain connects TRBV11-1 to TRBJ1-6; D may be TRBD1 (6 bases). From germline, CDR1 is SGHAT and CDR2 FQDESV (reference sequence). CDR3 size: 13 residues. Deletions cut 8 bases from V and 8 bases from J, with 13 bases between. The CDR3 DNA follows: TGTGCCAGCGGCAACAGGGATTATTCACCCCTCCACTTT. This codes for CASGNRDYSPLHF.

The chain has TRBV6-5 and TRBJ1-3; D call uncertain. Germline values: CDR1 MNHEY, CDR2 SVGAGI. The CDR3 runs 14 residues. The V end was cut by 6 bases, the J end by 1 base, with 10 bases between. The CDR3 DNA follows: TGTGCCAGCAGCCGAGACGGATCTGGAAACACCATATATTTT. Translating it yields CASSRDGSGNTIYF.

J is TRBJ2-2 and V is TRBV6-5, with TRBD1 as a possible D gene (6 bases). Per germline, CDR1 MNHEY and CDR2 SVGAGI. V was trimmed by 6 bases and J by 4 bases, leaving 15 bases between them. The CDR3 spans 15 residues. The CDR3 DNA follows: TGTGCCAGCAGGACCGGGACATTCGCCACCGGGGAGCTGTTTTTT. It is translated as CASRTGTFATGELFF.

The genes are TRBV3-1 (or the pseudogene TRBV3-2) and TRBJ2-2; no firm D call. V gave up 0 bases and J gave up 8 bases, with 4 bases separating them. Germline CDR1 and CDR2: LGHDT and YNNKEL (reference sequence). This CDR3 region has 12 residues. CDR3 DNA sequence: TGTGCCAGCAGCCAAGATGTAGGGGAGCTGTTTTTT. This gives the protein CASSQDVGELFF.

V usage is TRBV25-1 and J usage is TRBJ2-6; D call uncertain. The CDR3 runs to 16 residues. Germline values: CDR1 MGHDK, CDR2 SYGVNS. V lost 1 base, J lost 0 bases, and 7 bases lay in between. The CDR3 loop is CASSESTPSGANVLTF. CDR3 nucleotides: TGTGCCAGCAGTGAATCCACGCCCTCTGGGGCCAACGTCCTGACTTTC.

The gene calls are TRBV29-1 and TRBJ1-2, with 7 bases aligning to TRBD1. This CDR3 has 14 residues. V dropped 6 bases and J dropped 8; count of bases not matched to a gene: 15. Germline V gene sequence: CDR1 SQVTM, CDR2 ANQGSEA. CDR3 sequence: CSVVRDRHSSGYTF. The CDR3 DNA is TGCAGCGTCGTACGGGACAGACATAGTTCGGGCTACACCTTC.

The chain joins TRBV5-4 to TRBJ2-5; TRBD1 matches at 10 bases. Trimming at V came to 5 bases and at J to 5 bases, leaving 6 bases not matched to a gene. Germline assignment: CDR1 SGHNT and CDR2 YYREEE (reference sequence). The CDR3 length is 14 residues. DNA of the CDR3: TGTGCCAGCAGTCGACAGGGGGCGAAGGAGACCCAGTACTTC. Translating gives CASSRQGAKETQYF. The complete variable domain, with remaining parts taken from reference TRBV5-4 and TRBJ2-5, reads ETGVTQSPTHLIKTRGQQVTLRCSSQSGHNTVSWYQQALGQGPQFIFQYYREEENGRGNFPPRFSGLQFPNYSSELNVNALELDDSALYLCASSRQGAKETQYFGPGTRLLVL.

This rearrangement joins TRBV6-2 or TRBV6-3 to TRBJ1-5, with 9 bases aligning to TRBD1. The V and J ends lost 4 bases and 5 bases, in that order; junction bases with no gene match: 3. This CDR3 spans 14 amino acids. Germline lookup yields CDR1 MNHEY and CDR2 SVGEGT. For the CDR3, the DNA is TGTGCCAGCAGTTTGACAGGGGGGCATCAGCCCCAGCATTTT. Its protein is CASSLTGGHQPQHF.